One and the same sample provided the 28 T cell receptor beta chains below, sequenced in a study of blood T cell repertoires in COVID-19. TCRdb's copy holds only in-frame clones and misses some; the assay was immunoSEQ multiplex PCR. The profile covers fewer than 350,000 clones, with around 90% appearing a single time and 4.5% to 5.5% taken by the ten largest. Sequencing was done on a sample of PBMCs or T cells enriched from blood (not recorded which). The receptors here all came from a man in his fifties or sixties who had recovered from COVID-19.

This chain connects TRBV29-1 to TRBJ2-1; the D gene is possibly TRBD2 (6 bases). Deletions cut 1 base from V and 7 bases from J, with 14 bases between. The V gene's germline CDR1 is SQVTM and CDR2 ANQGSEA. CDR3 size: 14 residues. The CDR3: CSVEVAAEGNEQFF. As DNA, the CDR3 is TGCAGCGTTGAAGTGGCAGCGGAGGGGAATGAGCAGTTCTTC.

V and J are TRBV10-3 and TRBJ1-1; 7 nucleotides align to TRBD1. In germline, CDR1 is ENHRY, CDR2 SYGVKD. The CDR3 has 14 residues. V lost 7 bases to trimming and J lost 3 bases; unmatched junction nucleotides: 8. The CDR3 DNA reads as TGTGCCATCAAAAAACAGGGGACGGACACTGAAGCTTTCTTT. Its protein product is CAIKKQGTDTEAFF.

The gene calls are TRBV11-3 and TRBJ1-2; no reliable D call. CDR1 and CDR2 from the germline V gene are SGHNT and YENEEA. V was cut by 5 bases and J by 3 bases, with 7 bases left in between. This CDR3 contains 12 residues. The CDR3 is CASSNTDYGYTF. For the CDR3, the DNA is TGTGCCAGCAGCAACACAGACTATGGCTACACCTTC.

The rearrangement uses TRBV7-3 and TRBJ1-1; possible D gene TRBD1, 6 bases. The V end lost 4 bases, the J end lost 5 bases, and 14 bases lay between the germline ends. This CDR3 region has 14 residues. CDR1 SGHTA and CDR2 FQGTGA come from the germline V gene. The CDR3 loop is CASSSQGFGTEAFF. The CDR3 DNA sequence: TGTGCCAGCAGCTCACAGGGTTTTGGAACTGAAGCTTTCTTT.

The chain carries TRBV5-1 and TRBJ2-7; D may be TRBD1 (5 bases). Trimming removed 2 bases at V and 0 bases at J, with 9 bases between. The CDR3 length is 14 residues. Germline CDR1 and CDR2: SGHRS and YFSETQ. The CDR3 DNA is TGCGCCAGCAGCTTAAAGGGGCCCTCCTACGAGCAGTACTTC. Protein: CASSLKGPSYEQYF.

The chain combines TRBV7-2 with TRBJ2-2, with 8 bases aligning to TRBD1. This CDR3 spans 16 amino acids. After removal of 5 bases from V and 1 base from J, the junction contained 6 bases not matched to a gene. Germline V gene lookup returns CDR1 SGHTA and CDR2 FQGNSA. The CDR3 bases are TGTGCCAGCAGCCCCTGGACAGGGAGGAACACCGGGGAGCTGTTTTTT. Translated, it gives CASSPWTGRNTGELFF.

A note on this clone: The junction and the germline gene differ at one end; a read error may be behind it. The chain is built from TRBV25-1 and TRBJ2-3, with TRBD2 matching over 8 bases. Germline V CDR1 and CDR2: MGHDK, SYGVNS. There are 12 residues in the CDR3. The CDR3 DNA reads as TGTGCCAGCAGTGAACACGCGGGAGGATCCCCTTTT. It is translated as CASSEHAGGSPF.

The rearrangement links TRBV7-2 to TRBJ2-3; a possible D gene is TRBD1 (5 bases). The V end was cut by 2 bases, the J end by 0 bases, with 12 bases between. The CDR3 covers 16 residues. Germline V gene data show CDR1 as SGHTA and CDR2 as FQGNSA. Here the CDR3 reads CASSLRGITSTDTQYF. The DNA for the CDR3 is TGTGCCAGCAGCTTAAGGGGAATTACGAGCACAGATACGCAGTATTTT.

CDR3 nucleotides: TGTGCCACCGCTCTTTTTTGGGACAGCAATAGCAATCAGCCCCAGCATTTT. Translation: CATALFWDSNSNQPQHF. The chain recombines TRBV15 with TRBJ1-5; 7 bases fit TRBD1. Losses at the gene ends were 8 bases for V and 0 bases for J; bases not matched to a gene: 13. The CDR3 totals 17 residues. Germline lookup yields CDR1 LNHNV and CDR2 YYDKDF (reference sequence). Full variable domain (outside the CDR3, taken from reference TRBV15 and TRBJ1-5): DAMVIQNPRYQVTQFGKPVTLSCSQTLNHNVMYWYQQKSSQAPKLLFHYYDKDFNNEADTPDNFQSRRPNTSFCFLDIRSPGLGDTAMYLCATALFWDSNSNQPQHFGDGTRLSIL.

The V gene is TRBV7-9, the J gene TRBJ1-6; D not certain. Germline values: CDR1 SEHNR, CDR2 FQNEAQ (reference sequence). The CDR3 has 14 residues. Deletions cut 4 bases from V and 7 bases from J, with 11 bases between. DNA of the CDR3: TGTGCCAGCAGCTCCCAAGGCGGCAATTCACCCCTCCACTTT. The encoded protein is CASSSQGGNSPLHF.

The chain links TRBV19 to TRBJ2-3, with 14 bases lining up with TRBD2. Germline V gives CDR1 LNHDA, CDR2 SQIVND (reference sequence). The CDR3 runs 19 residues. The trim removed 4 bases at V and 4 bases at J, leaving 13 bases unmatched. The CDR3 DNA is TGTGCCAGTAGTAACCCCGCCCCGACTAGCGGGAGGGCCTCAGATACGCAGTATTTT. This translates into CASSNPAPTSGRASDTQYF.

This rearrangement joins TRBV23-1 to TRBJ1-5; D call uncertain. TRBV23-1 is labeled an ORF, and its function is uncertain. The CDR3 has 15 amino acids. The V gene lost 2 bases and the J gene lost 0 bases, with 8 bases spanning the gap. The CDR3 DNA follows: TGCGCCAGCAGTCAACCGGGAAATAGCAATCAGCCCCAGCATTTT. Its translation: CASSQPGNSNQPQHF.

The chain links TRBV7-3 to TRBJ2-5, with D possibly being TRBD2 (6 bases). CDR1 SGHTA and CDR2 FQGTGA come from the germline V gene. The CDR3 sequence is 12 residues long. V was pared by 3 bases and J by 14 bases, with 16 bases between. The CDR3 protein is CASSLDGGTLYF. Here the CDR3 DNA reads TGTGCCAGCAGCTTGGACGGAGGGACCCTCTACTTC.

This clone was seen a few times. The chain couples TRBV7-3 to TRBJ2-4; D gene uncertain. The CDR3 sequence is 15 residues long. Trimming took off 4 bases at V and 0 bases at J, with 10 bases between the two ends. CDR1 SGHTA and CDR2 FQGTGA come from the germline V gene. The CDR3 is CASSSLLRAKNIQYF. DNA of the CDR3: TGTGCCAGCAGCTCCTTACTTAGAGCCAAAAACATTCAGTACTTC.

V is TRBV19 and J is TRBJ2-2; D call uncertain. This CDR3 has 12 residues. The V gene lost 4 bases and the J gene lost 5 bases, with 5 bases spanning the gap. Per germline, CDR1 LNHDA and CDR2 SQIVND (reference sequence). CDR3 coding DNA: TGTGCCAGTAGTACGCGGACCGGGGAGCTGTTTTTT. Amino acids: CASSTRTGELFF.

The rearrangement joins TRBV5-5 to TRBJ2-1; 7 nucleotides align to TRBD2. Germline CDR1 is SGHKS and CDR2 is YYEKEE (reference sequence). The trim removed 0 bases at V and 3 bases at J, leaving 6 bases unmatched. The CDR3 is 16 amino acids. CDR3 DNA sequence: TGTGCCAGCAGCTTGGCGTCTAGCGGTTACTACAATGAGCAGTTCTTC. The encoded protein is CASSLASSGYYNEQFF.

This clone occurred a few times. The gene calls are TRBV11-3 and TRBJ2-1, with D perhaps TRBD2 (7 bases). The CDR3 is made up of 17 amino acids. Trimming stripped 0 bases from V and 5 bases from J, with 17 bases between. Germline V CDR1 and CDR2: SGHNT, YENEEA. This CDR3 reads CASSLDQTSDRNNEQFF. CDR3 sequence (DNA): TGTGCCAGCAGCTTAGATCAAACTAGCGACAGGAACAATGAGCAGTTCTTC.

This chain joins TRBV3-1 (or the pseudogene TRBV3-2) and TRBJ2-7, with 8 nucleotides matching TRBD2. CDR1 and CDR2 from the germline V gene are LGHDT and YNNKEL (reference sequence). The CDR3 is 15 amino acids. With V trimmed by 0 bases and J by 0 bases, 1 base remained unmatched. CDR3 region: CASSQESGSSYEQYF. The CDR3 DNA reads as TGTGCCAGCAGCCAAGAAAGCGGGAGCTCCTACGAGCAGTACTTC.

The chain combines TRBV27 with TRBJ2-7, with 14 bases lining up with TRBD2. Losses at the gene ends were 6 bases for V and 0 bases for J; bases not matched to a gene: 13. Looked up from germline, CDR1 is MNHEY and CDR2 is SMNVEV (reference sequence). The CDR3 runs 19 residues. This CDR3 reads CASSLFWGGLAGDSYEQYF. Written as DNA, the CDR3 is TGTGCCAGCAGCCTTTTTTGGGGGGGACTAGCGGGAGACTCCTACGAGCAGTACTTC.

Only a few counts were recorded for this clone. DNA of the CDR3: TGTGCCAGCTCACCTCAAGCCGGGACAGGGAGAACCGGGGAGCTGTTTTTT. It yields the protein CASSPQAGTGRTGELFF. This chain links TRBV18 with TRBJ2-2; 9 positions agree with TRBD1. The ends lost 3 bases at V and 5 bases at J; junction bases unmatched: 10. The CDR3 covers 17 residues. The germline V gene encodes CDR1 KGHSH and CDR2 LQKENI.

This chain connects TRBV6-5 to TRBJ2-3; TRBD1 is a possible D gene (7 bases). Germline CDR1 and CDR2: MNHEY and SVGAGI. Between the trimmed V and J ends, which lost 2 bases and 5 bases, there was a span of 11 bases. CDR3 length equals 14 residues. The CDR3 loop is CASSYGQGGDTQYF. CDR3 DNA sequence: TGTGCCAGCAGTTACGGGCAGGGGGGAGATACGCAGTATTTT.

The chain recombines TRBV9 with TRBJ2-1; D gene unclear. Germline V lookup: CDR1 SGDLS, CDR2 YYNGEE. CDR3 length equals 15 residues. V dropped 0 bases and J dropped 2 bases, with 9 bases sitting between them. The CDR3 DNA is TGTGCCAGCAGCGTAGACGGCGGTACCTACAATGAGCAGTTCTTC. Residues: CASSVDGGTYNEQFF.

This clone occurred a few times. Here the CDR3 reads CASNQGVEKLFF. The CDR3 coding sequence is TGTGCCAGCAACCAGGGTGTGGAAAAACTGTTTTTT. The chain carries TRBV2 and TRBJ1-4, with TRBD1 as a possible D gene (5 bases). Germline assignment: CDR1 SNHLY and CDR2 FYNNEI. V was trimmed by 7 bases and J by 8 bases, leaving 11 bases between them. This CDR3 region has 12 residues. The whole variable domain, remainder taken from reference TRBV2 and TRBJ1-4, is EPEVTQTPSHQVTQMGQEVILRCVPISNHLYFYWYRQILGQKVEFLVSFYNNEISEKSEIFDDQFSVERPDGSNFTLKIRSTKLEDSAMYFCASNQGVEKLFFGSGTQLSVL.

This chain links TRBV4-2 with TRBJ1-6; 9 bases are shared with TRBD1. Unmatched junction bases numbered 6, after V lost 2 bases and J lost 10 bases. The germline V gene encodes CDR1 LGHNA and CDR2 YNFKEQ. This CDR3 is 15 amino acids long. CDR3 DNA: TGTGCCAGCAGCCAATATCGGGACAGGGTCTCACCCCTCCACTTT. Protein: CASSQYRDRVSPLHF.

The CDR3 DNA reads TGTGCCAAAAGTTGGGACAGCAACTATGGCTACACCTTC. As protein: CAKSWDSNYGYTF. The chain has TRBV5-3 and TRBJ1-2; 7 positions agree with TRBD1. TRBV5-3 is known as an ORF, though its function is uncertain. The J segment lost 2 bases and the V segment lost 9 bases, leaving 7 bases of the junction unmatched. The CDR3 length is 13 residues.

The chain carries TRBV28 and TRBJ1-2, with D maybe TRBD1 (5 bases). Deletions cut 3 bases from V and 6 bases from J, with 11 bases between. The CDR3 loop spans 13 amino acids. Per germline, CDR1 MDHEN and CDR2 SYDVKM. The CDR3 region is CASSFLGGDGYTF. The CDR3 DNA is TGTGCCAGCAGTTTTCTCGGGGGGGATGGCTACACCTTC.

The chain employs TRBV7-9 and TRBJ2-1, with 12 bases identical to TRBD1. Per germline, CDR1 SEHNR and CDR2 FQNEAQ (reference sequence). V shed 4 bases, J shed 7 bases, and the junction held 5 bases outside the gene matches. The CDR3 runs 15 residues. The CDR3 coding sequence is TGTGCCAGCAGCTACGGGACAGGGGGCTATAATGAGCAGTTCTTC. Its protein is CASSYGTGGYNEQFF.

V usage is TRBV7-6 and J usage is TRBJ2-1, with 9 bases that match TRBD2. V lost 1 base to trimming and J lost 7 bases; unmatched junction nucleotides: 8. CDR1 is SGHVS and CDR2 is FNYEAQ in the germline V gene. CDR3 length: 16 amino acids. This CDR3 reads CASSLGAGTSINEQFF. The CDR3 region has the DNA TGTGCCAGCAGCTTAGGCGCCGGGACTAGCATAAATGAGCAGTTCTTC. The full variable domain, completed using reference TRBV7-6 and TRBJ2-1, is GAGVSQSPRYKVTKRGQDVALRCDPISGHVSLYWYRQALGQGPEFLTYFNYEAQQDKSGLPNDRFSAERPEGSISTLTIQRTEQRDSAMYRCASSLGAGTSINEQFFGPGTRLTVL.